The rows below give T cell receptor beta chains drawn from one sample of a study of blood T cell repertoires in COVID-19. TCRdb's table, derived via immunoSEQ multiplex PCR, lists solely in-frame clones and lacks some. Seen here are over 450,000 clones, roughly 89% observed once, and the top ten hold around 0.9%. The sample was peripheral blood. The source of these receptors is a man between 18 and 29 years old with COVID-19, enrolled during active disease. Each CDR3 is given with its conserved first and last residue. Each record gives: clone size, D gene, V gene, J gene, CDR3 protein, CDR3 DNA. The D gene is left open where the match is weak. A row's size may be missing; if present it is once, few, many or a size class.

clone_size: many
d_call: TRBD2
v_call: TRBV6-4
j_call: TRBJ2-1
cdr3_aa: CASSGLAGGNEQFF
cdr3_nt: TGTGCCAGCAGTGGACTAGCGGGAGGGAATGAGCAGTTCTTC

clone_size: .
d_call: .
v_call: TRBV30
j_call: TRBJ2-2
cdr3_aa: CAWSPGSQATGELFF
cdr3_nt: TGTGCCTGGAGCCCCGGGTCCCAAGCGACCGGGGAGCTGTTTTTT

clone_size: few
d_call: .
v_call: TRBV6-6
j_call: TRBJ1-1
cdr3_aa: CASGQNTEAFF
cdr3_nt: TGTGCCAGTGGGCAGAACACTGAAGCTTTCTTT

clone_size: .
d_call: TRBD1
v_call: TRBV5-1
j_call: TRBJ2-2
cdr3_aa: CASSPQGGGQTGELFF
cdr3_nt: TGCGCCAGCAGCCCACAGGGGGGAGGACAGACCGGGGAGCTGTTTTTT

clone_size: .
d_call: TRBD2
v_call: TRBV6-5
j_call: TRBJ2-3
cdr3_aa: CASSYSTSGSTDTQYF
cdr3_nt: TGTGCCAGCAGTTACTCGACTAGCGGAAGCACAGATACGCAGTATTTT

clone_size: once
d_call: TRBD2
v_call: TRBV5-1
j_call: TRBJ2-5
cdr3_aa: CASRSDGRETQYF
cdr3_nt: TGCGCCAGCCGATCGGACGGGAGGGAGACCCAGTACTTC

clone_size: .
d_call: TRBD1
v_call: TRBV6-5
j_call: TRBJ2-5
cdr3_aa: CASSPTGGLGETQYF
cdr3_nt: TGTGCCAGCAGCCCAACAGGGGGCCTAGGGGAGACCCAGTACTTC

clone_size: .
d_call: .
v_call: TRBV10-3
j_call: TRBJ2-7
cdr3_aa: CAISDDRKLGEQYF
cdr3_nt: TGTGCCATCAGTGACGACAGGAAGTTGGGCGAGCAGTACTTC

clone_size: .
d_call: .
v_call: TRBV6-5
j_call: TRBJ2-2
cdr3_aa: CASKKGSGELFF
cdr3_nt: TGTGCCAGCAAGAAGGGGTCCGGGGAGCTGTTTTTT

clone_size: .
d_call: TRBD2
v_call: TRBV24-1
j_call: TRBJ2-5
cdr3_aa: CATSDLLAGVETQYF
cdr3_nt: TGTGCCACCAGTGATTTACTAGCGGGAGTAGAGACCCAGTACTTC

clone_size: .
d_call: .
v_call: TRBV13
j_call: TRBJ2-2
cdr3_aa: CASSFFRTGDTTGELFF
cdr3_nt: TGTGCCAGCAGCTTTTTTCGGACGGGGGATACGACCGGGGAGCTGTTTTTT

clone_size: .
d_call: .
v_call: TRBV19
j_call: TRBJ1-2
cdr3_aa: CASSASGLINYGYTF
cdr3_nt: TGTGCCAGTAGTGCGAGCGGACTGATAAACTATGGCTACACCTTC

clone_size: .
d_call: TRBD1
v_call: TRBV4-1
j_call: TRBJ1-6
cdr3_aa: CASSQDSPRTGGPSPLHF
cdr3_nt: TGCGCCAGCAGCCAAGACAGCCCGAGGACAGGGGGCCCGTCACCCCTCCACTTT

clone_size: .
d_call: TRBD2
v_call: TRBV6-2/TRBV6-3
j_call: TRBJ2-2
cdr3_aa: CASSYWREFNGELFF
cdr3_nt: TGTGCCAGCAGTTACTGGCGGGAGTTTAACGGGGAGCTGTTTTTT

clone_size: .
d_call: .
v_call: TRBV5-4
j_call: TRBJ1-1
cdr3_aa: CASSFDTQNTEAFF
cdr3_nt: TGTGCCAGCAGCTTCGACACTCAGAACACTGAAGCTTTCTTT

clone_size: .
d_call: TRBD2
v_call: TRBV6-6
j_call: TRBJ2-1
cdr3_aa: CASSWRGGDEQFF
cdr3_nt: TGTGCCAGCAGCTGGAGGGGAGGGGATGAGCAGTTCTTC

clone_size: .
d_call: .
v_call: TRBV13
j_call: TRBJ1-2
cdr3_aa: CASSSMIDRNYGYTF
cdr3_nt: TGTGCCAGCAGCTCGATGATAGACAGGAACTATGGCTACACCTTC

clone_size: .
d_call: .
v_call: TRBV15
j_call: TRBJ2-3
cdr3_aa: CATSRAGDTQYF
cdr3_nt: TGTGCCACCAGCAGAGCCGGAGATACGCAGTATTTT

clone_size: .
d_call: .
v_call: TRBV2
j_call: TRBJ2-5
cdr3_aa: CASSELGPPREETQYF
cdr3_nt: TGTGCCAGCAGTGAACTGGGCCCCCCTCGGGAGGAGACCCAGTACTTC

clone_size: .
d_call: TRBD1
v_call: TRBV7-8
j_call: TRBJ1-5
cdr3_aa: CASSAQGYQPQHF
cdr3_nt: TGTGCCAGCAGCGCACAGGGGTACCAGCCCCAGCATTTT

clone_size: .
d_call: TRBD2
v_call: TRBV7-8
j_call: TRBJ2-7
cdr3_aa: CASSFGLAGGGQYF
cdr3_nt: TGTGCCAGCAGCTTCGGACTAGCGGGAGGAGGTCAGTACTTC

clone_size: .
d_call: TRBD2
v_call: TRBV2
j_call: TRBJ2-1
cdr3_aa: CASNLPLLAGGHNEQFF
cdr3_nt: TGTGCCAGCAATCTCCCCCTTCTAGCGGGAGGGCACAATGAGCAGTTCTTC

clone_size: .
d_call: TRBD1
v_call: TRBV5-4
j_call: TRBJ2-4
cdr3_aa: CASSYETGGPLNIQYF
cdr3_nt: TGTGCCAGCAGCTATGAGACAGGGGGGCCCTTGAACATTCAGTACTTC

clone_size: .
d_call: .
v_call: TRBV14
j_call: TRBJ2-4
cdr3_aa: CASSLQGAKNIQYF
cdr3_nt: TGTGCCAGCAGCCTTCAGGGAGCCAAAAACATTCAGTACTTC

clone_size: .
d_call: .
v_call: TRBV4-1
j_call: TRBJ1-1
cdr3_aa: CASSQYRWGRTEAFF
cdr3_nt: TGCGCCAGCAGCCAATATAGGTGGGGGCGGACTGAAGCTTTCTTT

clone_size: .
d_call: .
v_call: TRBV28
j_call: TRBJ2-7
cdr3_aa: CASSAIMALDEQYF
cdr3_nt: TGTGCCAGCAGTGCCATTATGGCTCTGGACGAGCAGTACTTC

clone_size: .
d_call: TRBD1
v_call: TRBV27
j_call: TRBJ1-1
cdr3_aa: CASSQEQGQDTEAFF
cdr3_nt: TGTGCCAGCAGTCAAGAGCAGGGACAGGACACTGAAGCTTTCTTT

clone_size: .
d_call: TRBD2
v_call: TRBV9
j_call: TRBJ2-5
cdr3_aa: CASSVGPAGGLETQYF
cdr3_nt: TGTGCCAGCAGCGTAGGTCCAGCGGGAGGTTTAGAGACCCAGTACTTC